The clone carrying this T cell receptor (beta chain) was detected only a few times. Its specificity is unknown. These data come from a study of response to subunit inactivated influenza vaccine. Study-level points and caveats: Only a handful of new T cells, the authors suggested, are recruited with each seasonal influenza vaccination.

TCRdb redid the calling of the RT-PCR reads with MiXCR, one entry per CDR3 protein. Of some 850,000 distinct CDR3 sequences in the sample, roughly 18% are singletons; the top ten hold roughly 10%. Germline V lookup: CDR1 LGHDT, CDR2 YNNKEL (reference sequence). Trimming shortened V by 3 bases and J by 7 bases, and 19 bases separated the two germline ends. There are 15 residues in the CDR3. The receptor was derived from a man aged 50 to 60 who received an inactivated influenza vaccine. The sample in question was PBMCs from blood, obtained roughly 5 days after vaccination. V and J are TRBV3-1 and TRBJ2-7; no clear D. The CDR3: CASSHLRLQESEQYF. For the CDR3, the DNA is TGTGCCAGCAGCCACCTGAGACTCCAGGAATCTGAGCAGTACTTC.